These 10 T cell receptor beta chains came from one sample sequenced in a study of blood T cell repertoires in COVID-19 (dated by TCRdb to the early 2020s). Libraries were made using the immunoSEQ multiplex PCR assay. The source is immuneACCESS, and TCRdb retained only in-frame sequences with V and J called. Part of the clones is not carried over; for the studies checked, unresolved V genes explain less than half of this, and the remainder is unexplained. Here the sample has about 160,000 clones; about 88% occur a single time. 7% of the sample comes from the top ten. The material sequenced was PBMCs or T cells enriched from blood (not recorded which). These receptors came from a woman aged 45-60 years who had recovered from COVID-19.

This chain uses TRBV6-5 with TRBJ2-2; 11 positions agree with TRBD1. The CDR3 runs 15 residues. From germline, CDR1 is MNHEY and CDR2 SVGAGI. With V trimmed by 5 bases and J by 5 bases, 4 bases remained unmatched. The CDR3 DNA is TGTGCCAGCAGTAAGGACAGGGGGCAAACCGGGGAGCTGTTTTTT. Amino acids: CASSKDRGQTGELFF.

In regard to this clone: Relative to the germline gene, one junction end is altered; a read error may explain this. The V and J genes are TRBV5-6 and TRBJ1-2, with D unclear. CDR1 is SGHDT, CDR2 YYEEEE, per germline. This CDR3 spans 13 amino acids. This chain's CDR3 is CASSADDLQAPIF. DNA of the CDR3: TGTGCCAGCAGCGCCGATGATTTGCAGGCACCGATCTTC.

The rearrangement joins TRBV28 to TRBJ2-3, with 12 bases fitting TRBD2. The CDR3 consists of 16 residues. Germline-derived CDR1 and CDR2 are MDHEN and SYDVKM. With V trimmed by 6 bases and J by 1 base, 5 bases remained unmatched. The CDR3 DNA reads TGTGCCAGCAGGGGGGGACTAGCGGGCGGCACAGATACGCAGTATTTT. It encodes CASRGGLAGGTDTQYF.

The chain carries TRBV29-1 and TRBJ2-3, with 9 bases lining up with TRBD2. Trimming cost V 6 bases and J 4 bases; bases outside gene matches: 14. This CDR3 has 16 residues. CDR1 and CDR2 (germline): SQVTM, ANQGSEA. The CDR3 coding sequence is TGCAGCGTGGACAGTGGTAGCGGGAGAGTCGCAGATACGCAGTATTTT. This gives the protein CSVDSGSGRVADTQYF.

This chain uses TRBV4-3 with TRBJ2-7; TRBD2 matches at 9 bases. Per germline, CDR1 LGHNA and CDR2 YSLEER. Unmatched junction bases numbered 7, after V lost 3 bases and J lost 4 bases. The CDR3 sequence is 15 residues long. The CDR3 region is CASSHNSGRTYEQYF. The CDR3 bases are TGCGCCAGCAGCCATAATAGCGGGAGAACTTACGAGCAGTACTTC.

This clone was observed once. The genes are TRBV3-1 (or the pseudogene TRBV3-2) and TRBJ2-7; possibly TRBD1 for D (7 bases). Deletions cut 1 base from V and 6 bases from J, with 22 bases between. The CDR3 has 17 residues. Germline lookup yields CDR1 LGHDT and CDR2 YNNKEL (reference sequence). The CDR3 here is CASSQGGWRGQTFEQYF. CDR3 in DNA: TGTGCCAGCAGCCAAGGAGGTTGGAGGGGACAGACGTTCGAGCAGTACTTC.

The chain links TRBV6-6 to TRBJ2-2; D is perhaps TRBD1 (6 bases). V dropped 5 bases and J dropped 7 bases, with 26 bases sitting between them. The CDR3 extends over 18 amino acids. Germline-derived CDR1 and CDR2 are MNHNY and SVGAGI (reference sequence). CDR3 coding DNA: TGTGCCAGCAGTCGACCCCCGGTCCCTACAGGGCCGGGCGGGGAGCTGTTTTTT. This codes for CASSRPPVPTGPGGELFF.

This clone was seen a few times. V usage is TRBV28 and J usage is TRBJ1-2; D may be TRBD1 (6 bases). V lost 2 bases and J lost 8, with 18 bases in between. The CDR3 sequence is 15 residues long. Germline CDR1 reads MDHEN; CDR2 reads SYDVKM. CDR3 protein: CASSLKGTSFRGYTF. The CDR3 DNA reads as TGTGCCAGCAGTTTAAAGGGGACATCTTTCCGAGGCTACACCTTC.

The J gene is TRBJ1-1, the V gene TRBV18, with 12 bases aligning to TRBD1. The CDR3 has 16 residues. Per germline, CDR1 KGHSH and CDR2 LQKENI. Unmatched junction bases numbered 7, after V lost 3 bases and J lost 5 bases. In nucleotides, the CDR3 is TGTGCCAGCTCACCGGGGGACAGGGGGCCGGGGACTGAAGCTTTCTTT. This gives the protein CASSPGDRGPGTEAFF.

This clone was seen once. The J gene is TRBJ2-2, the V gene TRBV11-2; the D is unclear. This CDR3 has 14 amino acids. V lost 5 bases to trimming and J lost 1 base, with 8 bases between them. Germline lookup yields CDR1 SGHAT and CDR2 FQNNGV. The DNA for the CDR3 is TGTGCCAGCAGCAAGACTGTGAACACCGGGGAGCTGTTTTTT. It is translated as CASSKTVNTGELFF.